This T cell receptor (beta chain) stems from a study of cytomegalovirus exposure and HLA in healthy donors. Turning to the study itself: About 83 million unique TCRs from HLA-typed donors made up an early data release.

Amplification used 60 Vbeta primers and 13 Jbeta primers. The protocol was immunoSEQ multiplex PCR, while the TCRdb copy is restricted to in-frame clones and leaves out a portion. The sample consists of under 200,000 clones, approximately 80% of them appearing once. General study findings and limits: Apparent HLA restriction characterized most CMV-associated TCR beta chains in a later analysis. In vitro experiments confirmed that three CMV-associated chains were specific for CMV antigens.

In regard to this clone: Its target is not known.

Trimming left V 0 bases short and J 5 bases short, with 14 bases between. The CDR3 is made up of 15 amino acids. Germline V CDR1 and CDR2: SGHTS, YDEGEE. The chain combines TRBV5-8 with TRBJ1-2; D is perhaps TRBD1 (5 bases). The TCR sequence derives from a man in his fifties or sixties in good health and CMV-seronegative. The sequenced sample consisted of PBMCs. CDR3 residues: CASSLVSGREYGYTF. The DNA of the CDR3 is TGTGCCAGCAGCTTGGTCTCAGGGAGGGAATATGGCTACACCTTC.